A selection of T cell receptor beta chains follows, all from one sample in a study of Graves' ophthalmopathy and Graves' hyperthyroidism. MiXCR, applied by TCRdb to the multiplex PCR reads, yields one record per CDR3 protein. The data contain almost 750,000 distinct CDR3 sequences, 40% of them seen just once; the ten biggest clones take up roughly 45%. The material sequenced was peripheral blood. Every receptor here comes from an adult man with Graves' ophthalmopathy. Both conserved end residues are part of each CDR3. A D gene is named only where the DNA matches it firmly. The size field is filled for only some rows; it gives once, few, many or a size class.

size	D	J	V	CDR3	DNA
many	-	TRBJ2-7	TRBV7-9	CASSLAGDEQYF	TGTGCCAGCAGCTTAGCAGGGGACGAGCAGTACTTC
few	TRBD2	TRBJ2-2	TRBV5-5	CASTPGGRANTGELFF	TGTGCCAGTACCCCCGGTGGGAGGGCCAACACCGGGGAGCTGTTTTTT
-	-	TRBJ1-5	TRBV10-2	CASREARGQPQHF	TGCGCCAGCCGGGAAGCAAGGGGACAGCCCCAGCATTTT
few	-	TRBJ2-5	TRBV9	CASSAKAGQLQETQYF	TGTGCCAGCAGCGCGAAAGCGGGACAGCTACAAGAGACCCAGTACTTC
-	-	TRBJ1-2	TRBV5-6	CASSLGHSDGYTF	TGTGCCAGCAGCTTGGGACACTCGGATGGCTACACCTTC
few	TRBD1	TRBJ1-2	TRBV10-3	CASSFRTGGSGYTF	TGTGCCAGCAGTTTTCGGACAGGGGGAAGTGGCTACACCTTC
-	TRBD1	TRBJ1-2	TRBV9	CASSGGTGGVYGYTF	TGTGCCAGCAGCGGTGGAACAGGGGGAGTGTATGGCTACACCTTC
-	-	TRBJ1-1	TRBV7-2	CASSALGRTGFTEAFF	TGTGCCAGCAGCGCGCTGGGCAGGACGGGTTTTACTGAAGCTTTCTTT
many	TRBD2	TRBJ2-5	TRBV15	CATSKTLAGQETQYF	TGTGCCACCAGCAAAACACTAGCGGGGCAAGAGACCCAGTACTTC
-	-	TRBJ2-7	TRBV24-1	CATSDSSGAYEQYF	TGTGCCACCAGTGATTCGTCCGGGGCCTACGAGCAGTACTTC
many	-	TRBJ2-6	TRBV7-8	CASSFGYSGANVLTF	TGTGCCAGCAGCTTCGGGTACTCTGGGGCCAACGTCCTGACTTTC
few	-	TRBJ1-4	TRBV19	CASSAGRTRGEKLFF	TGTGCCAGTAGTGCCGGGAGGACCCGTGGTGAAAAACTGTTTTTT
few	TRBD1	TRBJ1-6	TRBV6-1	CASSLGTVRSPLHF	TGTGCCAGCAGTCTTGGGACAGTACGCTCACCCCTCCACTTT
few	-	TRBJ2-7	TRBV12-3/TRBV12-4	CASSFRREQYF	TGTGCCAGCAGTTTCAGGAGGGAGCAGTACTTC
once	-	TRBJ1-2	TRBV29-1	CSVGREANYGYTF	TGCAGCGTTGGGCGGGAGGCAAACTATGGCTACACCTTC
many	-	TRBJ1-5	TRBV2	CASRRHLNQPQHF	TGTGCCAGCAGGCGACACCTCAATCAGCCCCAGCATTTT
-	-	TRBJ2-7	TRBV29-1	CSVSGAMGFYEQYF	TGCAGCGTCTCCGGGGCGATGGGTTTCTACGAGCAGTACTTC
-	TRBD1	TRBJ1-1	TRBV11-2	CAWSVDREYSEAFF	TGTGCCTGGAGTGTAGACAGGGAGTACTCTGAAGCTTTCTTT
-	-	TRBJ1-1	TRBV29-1	CSVEGQATNEAFF	TGCAGCGTTGAAGGGCAGGCAACTAATGAAGCTTTCTTT
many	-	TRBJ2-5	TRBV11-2	CASSLKRQETQYF	TGTGCCAGCAGCTTAAAGCGGCAAGAGACCCAGTACTTC
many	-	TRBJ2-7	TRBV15	CATSREDSFYEQYF	TGTGCCACCAGCAGAGAGGACAGCTTTTACGAGCAGTACTTC
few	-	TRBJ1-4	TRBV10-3	CASGAQGREKLFF	TGTGCCAGCGGGGCCCAGGGGCGTGAAAAACTGTTTTTT
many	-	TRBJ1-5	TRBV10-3	CASSPDGKNQPQHF	TGTGCCAGCAGTCCGGACGGAAAAAATCAGCCCCAGCATTTT
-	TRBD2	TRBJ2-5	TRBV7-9	CASSFGKSGGETQYF	TGTGCCAGCAGCTTCGGGAAAAGCGGGGGGGAGACCCAGTACTTC
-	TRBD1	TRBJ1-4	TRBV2	CASSLRTGTEVNEKLFF	TGTGCCAGCAGTCTACGTACCGGGACAGAAGTTAATGAAAAACTGTTTTTT
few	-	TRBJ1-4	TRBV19	CASSTSRSGTFRKLFF	TGTGCCAGTAGTACCTCCCGGTCGGGGACCTTTCGAAAACTGTTTTTT
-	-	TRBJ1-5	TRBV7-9	CASSFPDSNQPQHF	TGTGCCAGCAGCTTCCCCGATAGCAATCAGCCCCAGCATTTT
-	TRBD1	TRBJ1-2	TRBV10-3	CASSYSGQGDGYTF	TGTGCCAGCAGTTACTCGGGACAGGGGGATGGCTACACCTTC
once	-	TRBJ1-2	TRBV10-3	CASSQTDSNYGYTF	TGTGCCAGCAGTCAGACAGATTCTAACTATGGCTACACCTTC
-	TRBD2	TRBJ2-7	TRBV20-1	CSALSRTSGRYEQYF	TGCAGTGCCCTTTCTCGGACTAGCGGGAGATACGAGCAGTACTTC
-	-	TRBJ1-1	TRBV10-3	CAISGVYLVTEAFF	TGTGCCATCAGTGGGGTTTATTTGGTCACTGAAGCTTTCTTT
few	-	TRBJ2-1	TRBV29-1	CSVESHNEQFF	TGCAGCGTTGAGAGCCACAATGAGCAGTTCTTC
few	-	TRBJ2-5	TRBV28	CASSLSFGETQYF	TGTGCCAGCAGTCTATCATTCGGAGAGACCCAGTACTTC
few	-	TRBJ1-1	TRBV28	CASHSLGTEAFF	TGTGCCAGTCACTCGTTGGGGACTGAAGCTTTCTTT
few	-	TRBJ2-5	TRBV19	CASSSGGNFRETQYF	TGTGCCAGTAGTTCGGGCGGGAATTTCAGGGAGACCCAGTACTTC